The 29 T cell receptor beta chains below come from one sample, sequenced in a study of CD8 T cells in ankylosing spondylitis. TCRdb redid the calling of the 5' RACE reads with MiXCR, one entry per CDR3 protein. The sample includes around 150,000 distinct CDR3 sequences, around 10% of them seen just once. The sample consisted of blood, either unsorted or a sorted T cell fraction (not recorded which). The receptors stem from a female donor with ankylosing spondylitis or in good health (not recorded which).

This clonotype was seen ten or more times. This sequence joins TRBV5-1 and TRBJ2-7; the match to TRBD2 covers 11 bases. This CDR3 contains 17 residues. The junction had 6 bases not matched to a gene; V was cut back by 1 base and J by 0 bases. Germline V CDR1 and CDR2: SGHRS, YFSETQ. CDR3 DNA sequence: TGCGCCAGCAGCTTGAAACTAGCGGGAGATGTCTCCTACGAGCAGTACTTC. This encodes CASSLKLAGDVSYEQYF.

This clonotype was detected many times. The chain carries TRBV6-1 and TRBJ2-1; D is possibly TRBD1 (6 bases). Germline loops: CDR1 MNHNS, CDR2 SASEGT. The CDR3 contains 14 residues. V was cut by 6 bases and J by 5 bases, with 14 bases left in between. In nucleotides, the CDR3 is TGTGCCAGCAGCAATACCGGGACAAACAATGAGCAGTTCTTC. Its protein product is CASSNTGTNNEQFF.

This clonotype came up many times. The chain employs TRBV6-1 and TRBJ1-1; 10 nucleotides align to TRBD1. The length of the CDR3 is 15 residues. Germline V gene sequence: CDR1 MNHNS, CDR2 SASEGT. Trimming cost V 6 bases and J 3 bases; bases outside gene matches: 7. CDR3 sequence reads: CASRPVTGGYTEAFF. The DNA for the CDR3 is TGTGCCAGCAGACCCGTGACAGGGGGCTACACTGAAGCTTTCTTT.

This clonotype was found a few times. The V call is TRBV7-9, the J call TRBJ1-1; the D is unclear. CDR3 length: 14 amino acids. V dropped 1 base and J dropped 11 bases, with 17 bases sitting between them. Germline CDR1 and CDR2: SEHNR and FQNEAQ (reference sequence). CDR3 in amino acids: CASSLEANPNGAFF. The DNA for the CDR3 is TGTGCCAGCAGCTTAGAGGCAAACCCCAATGGTGCTTTCTTT.

The table lists this clonotype with many counts. This chain connects TRBV7-2 to TRBJ2-7, with TRBD2 as a possible D gene (7 bases). The CDR3 spans 14 residues. Germline V lookup: CDR1 SGHTA, CDR2 FQGNSA. Trimming left V 3 bases short and J 0 bases short, with 9 bases between. CDR3: CASSFAGASYEQYF. Written as DNA, the CDR3 is TGTGCCAGCAGCTTCGCGGGGGCCTCCTACGAGCAGTACTTC.

This clonotype was seen at least ten times. The chain uses TRBV29-1 and TRBJ1-4, with D unresolved. The germline gives CDR1 SQVTM, CDR2 ANQGSEA. V shed 7 bases and J shed 0 bases, with 12 bases lying between them. The CDR3 is made up of 14 amino acids. The CDR3 nucleotides are TGCAGCGCTAACGACCCAGCAACTAATGAAAAACTGTTTTTT. It yields the protein CSANDPATNEKLFF.

This clonotype was seen repeatedly, ten times or more. The gene calls are TRBV10-3 and TRBJ1-1, with TRBD1 matching 8 bases. Germline V gene data show CDR1 as ENHRY and CDR2 as SYGVKD. Trimming removed 10 bases from V and 3 bases from J; junction bases left unmatched: 13. CDR3 length equals 15 residues. CDR3 sequence: CANRVQGGIDTEAFF. As DNA, the CDR3 is TGTGCCAACCGTGTACAGGGGGGCATAGACACTGAAGCTTTCTTT.

This clonotype was observed a few times. The V gene is TRBV15, the J gene TRBJ2-7; tentatively, D is TRBD1 or TRBD2 (5 bases each). Germline CDR1 LNHNV, CDR2 YYDKDF (reference sequence). Trimming took off 3 bases at V and 2 bases at J, with 8 bases between the two ends. CDR3 length: 13 residues. CDR3 amino acids: CATSSGAPYEQYF. In DNA form, the CDR3 reads TGTGCCACCAGCAGCGGGGCTCCCTACGAGCAGTACTTC. The variable domain in full, with the rest retrieved from reference TRBV15 and TRBJ2-7, is DAMVIQNPRYQVTQFGKPVTLSCSQTLNHNVMYWYQQKSSQAPKLLFHYYDKDFNNEADTPDNFQSRRPNTSFCFLDIRSPGLGDTAMYLCATSSGAPYEQYFGPGTRLTVT.

Concerning this clonotype: A much larger clone lies one base from this, so it may be a read error. The J gene is TRBJ2-3, the V gene TRBV5-1; TRBD2 matches at 8 bases. Germline trimming cut 4 bases from V and 7 bases from J; bases unmatched to any gene: 14. The length of the CDR3 is 16 residues. Germline V gene data show CDR1 as SGHRS and CDR2 as YFSETQ. CDR3 amino acids: CASSQWRGDLPHTQYF. The DNA for the CDR3 is TGCGCCAGCAGCCAGTGGCGGGGGGACCTCCCCCATACGCAGTATTTT.

This clonotype was observed many times. The CDR3 region has the DNA TGTGCCAGCAGCTTAACAGCGTTTACCGGGGAGCTGTTTTTT. Its translation is CASSLTAFTGELFF. The chain joins TRBV7-2 to TRBJ2-2; no definite D call. The ends were cut back, 2 bases at V and 5 bases at J, with 9 bases in the middle. Germline CDR1 SGHTA, CDR2 FQGNSA. The CDR3 runs to 14 residues.

This clonotype came up many times. The rearrangement links TRBV20-1 to TRBJ1-1; a weak D match, TRBD1 (5 bases). The CDR3 extends over 14 amino acids. Between the trimmed V and J ends, which lost 7 bases and 0 bases, there was a span of 15 bases. The V gene's germline CDR1 is DFQATT and CDR2 SNEGSKA (reference sequence). The DNA of the CDR3 is TGCAGTGTCCCGGCGCGGGGCATGAACACTGAAGCTTTCTTT. This sequence encodes CSVPARGMNTEAFF.

The table lists this clonotype with a few counts. The CDR3 nucleotides are TGTGCCAGCAGTTTTTCTTTGAGCTCCTACGAGCAGTACTTC. The encoded protein is CASSFSLSSYEQYF. The chain joins TRBV28 to TRBJ2-7; no reliable D call. Germline V gene lookup returns CDR1 MDHEN and CDR2 SYDVKM. Trimming left V 3 bases short and J 0 bases short, with 9 bases between. This CDR3 is 14 amino acids long.

This sequence joins TRBV27 and TRBJ2-5, with D unresolved. The CDR3 is 15 amino acids. Germline V gene lookup returns CDR1 MNHEY and CDR2 SMNVEV (reference sequence). With 0 bases removed from V and 6 bases from J, the gap between germline ends came to 14 bases. CDR3 sequence reads: CASSLSQVLRQTQYF. CDR3 nucleotides: TGTGCCAGCAGTTTATCCCAGGTTTTGAGGCAGACCCAGTACTTC.

There are a few counts of this clonotype. The genes are TRBV7-2 and TRBJ2-1; a weak D match, TRBD1 (6 bases). Trimming removed 5 bases at V and 7 bases at J, with 9 bases between. This CDR3 has 12 residues. CDR1 and CDR2 (germline): SGHTA, FQGNSA. The chain's CDR3 is CASSVQGNEQFF. For the CDR3, the DNA is TGTGCCAGCAGCGTACAGGGAAATGAGCAGTTCTTC.

This clonotype was recorded at least ten times. V gene TRBV12-3 or TRBV12-4 combines with J gene TRBJ2-2; 8 bases are shared with TRBD2. The CDR3 loop spans 15 amino acids. J lost 1 base, V lost 6 bases, and 4 bases had no gene match. CDR3 loop: CASRQAGVNTGELFF. The CDR3 DNA follows: TGTGCCAGCAGGCAAGCGGGGGTGAACACCGGGGAGCTGTTTTTT.

This clonotype was detected only a few times. The chain has TRBV7-9 and TRBJ1-2; TRBD1 aligns across 7 bases. Germline V gives CDR1 SEHNR, CDR2 FQNEAQ (reference sequence). This CDR3 has 16 residues. V gave up 3 bases and J gave up 4 bases; unmatched junction bases: 11. CDR3 sequence (DNA): TGTGCCAGCAGCTTCTTGTTCGGCGGGACAGTCTATGGCTACACCTTC. This translates into CASSFLFGGTVYGYTF.

The table lists this clonotype with many counts. The chain carries TRBV12-3 or TRBV12-4 and TRBJ1-1; D not resolved. This CDR3 region has 11 residues. V gave up 5 bases and J gave up 3 bases, with 4 bases separating them. The DNA for the CDR3 is TGTGCCAGCAGTACCCACACTGAAGCTTTCTTT. It yields the protein CASSTHTEAFF.

This clonotype appeared many times. This chain links TRBV28 with TRBJ1-5; D unclear. Between the trimmed V and J ends, which lost 3 bases and 12 bases, there was a span of 12 bases. The CDR3 runs 12 residues. The V gene's germline CDR1 is MDHEN and CDR2 SYDVKM. The CDR3 reads CASSFGRYSQHF. As DNA, the CDR3 is TGTGCCAGCAGTTTTGGCCGGTACAGCCAGCATTTT.

This clonotype was counted a few times. The chain recombines TRBV5-1 with TRBJ2-1; perhaps TRBD1 as D (6 bases). V gave up 0 bases and J gave up 6 bases, with 7 bases separating them. The germline gives CDR1 SGHRS, CDR2 YFSETQ. This CDR3 has 13 amino acids. The CDR3 sequence is CASSLGQVNEQFF. The CDR3 DNA reads TGCGCCAGCAGCTTGGGACAGGTCAATGAGCAGTTCTTC.

Many counts were recorded for this clonotype. The chain employs TRBV5-1 and TRBJ1-2; 7 bases match TRBD1. Germline V gives CDR1 SGHRS, CDR2 YFSETQ. V shed 4 bases, J shed 3 bases, and the junction held 9 bases outside the gene matches. The CDR3 runs to 15 residues. The CDR3 DNA follows: TGCGCCAGCAGCCCTCGGACAGGACGGGACTATGGCTACACCTTC. Translated: CASSPRTGRDYGYTF.

This clonotype was detected ten times or more. For the CDR3, the DNA is TGCAGTGCTAGAGATTTTGTAGGTTCACCCCTCCACTTT. It encodes CSARDFVGSPLHF. The genes are TRBV20-1 and TRBJ1-6, with D unclear. The germline gives CDR1 DFQATT, CDR2 SNEGSKA (reference sequence). V lost 0 bases and J 9 bases, leaving 9 bases between the germline ends. CDR3 length equals 13 residues.

This clonotype was seen repeatedly, ten times or more. The rearrangement uses TRBV11-2 and TRBJ2-7; D perhaps matches TRBD1 (6 bases). The germline V gene encodes CDR1 SGHAT and CDR2 FQNNGV. This CDR3 region has 11 residues. The V and J ends lost 5 bases and 9 bases respectively, with 11 bases between them. As DNA, the CDR3 is TGTGCCAGCAGCCTAGGGGGTCCGCAGTACTTC. Translating gives CASSLGGPQYF.

This clonotype was picked up one time. This chain connects TRBV7-9 to TRBJ2-3, with D possibly matching TRBD1 (5 bases). V was trimmed by 10 bases and J by 3 bases, leaving 17 bases between them. Germline-derived CDR1 and CDR2 are SEHNR and FQNEAQ (reference sequence). The CDR3 covers 14 residues. The CDR3 reads CANRSDNRTDTQYF. As DNA, the CDR3 is TGTGCCAACAGGTCCGATAACCGGACAGATACGCAGTATTTT.

This clonotype appeared many times. This chain joins TRBV12-3 or TRBV12-4 and TRBJ1-5; TRBD1 might be the D (5 bases). The CDR3 has 16 residues. The ends were cut back, 3 bases at V and 0 bases at J, with 12 bases in the middle. CDR3 DNA sequence: TGTGCCAGCAGTTTCGGGGCAGGGATTAGCAATCAGCCCCAGCATTTT. This encodes CASSFGAGISNQPQHF.

The chain couples TRBV30 to TRBJ1-1, with D uncertain. V was trimmed by 4 bases and J by 2 bases, leaving 8 bases between them. The CDR3 contains 12 residues. Germline CDR1 reads GTSNPN; CDR2 reads SVGIG (reference sequence). The CDR3 DNA reads as TGTGCCTGGATGGGTCCCAACACTGAAGCTTTCTTT. Protein product: CAWMGPNTEAFF. Looking up the rest from reference TRBV30 and TRBJ1-1 gives the full variable domain: SQTIHQWPATLVQPVGSPLSLECTVEGTSNPNLYWYRQAAGRGLQLLFYSVGIGQISSEVPQNLSASRPQDRQFILSSKKLLLSDSGFYLCAWMGPNTEAFFGQGTRLTVV.

This clonotype was observed at least ten times. This chain uses TRBV27 with TRBJ1-1, with 11 bases that match TRBD1. The CDR3 has 16 residues. Germline CDR1 is MNHEY and CDR2 is SMNVEV (reference sequence). J was trimmed by 4 bases and V by 6 bases; bases with no gene match: 10. Written as DNA, the CDR3 is TGTGCCAGCAGCTATGCCGGGACAGGGGGGCGCACTGAAGCTTTCTTT. This gives the protein CASSYAGTGGRTEAFF.

This clonotype was seen a few times. The chain couples TRBV7-2 to TRBJ2-3; D remains ambiguous. The V end lost 1 base, the J end lost 2 bases, and 7 bases lay between the germline ends. CDR1 and CDR2 from the germline V gene are SGHTA and FQGNSA. CDR3 length: 14 residues. The CDR3, as DNA: TGTGCCAGCAGCTTAGGTTTTGACACAGATACGCAGTATTTT. Its translation: CASSLGFDTDTQYF.

This clonotype was recorded a few times. The chain combines TRBV12-2 with TRBJ1-3; the D segment call TRBD1 is taken from the table without a DNA check. TRBV12-2 is assigned pseudogene status. CDR3 size: 15 residues. In nucleotides, the CDR3 is TGTGCAAGTCGCCCCAGGGGAGAAGTTGGAAACACCATATATTTT. This translates into CASRPRGEVGNTIYF.

This clonotype was recorded many times. The chain links TRBV7-2 to TRBJ2-5; the D gene is possibly TRBD2 (6 bases). V was trimmed by 3 bases and J by 1 base, leaving 12 bases between them. The germline V gene encodes CDR1 SGHTA and CDR2 FQGNSA. CDR3 length: 15 amino acids. CDR3 nucleotide sequence: TGTGCCAGCAGCTTCGATCCCGGGGGCCAAGAGACCCAGTACTTC. It encodes CASSFDPGGQETQYF.